A single sample is the source of the 31 T cell receptor beta chains below, sequenced in a study of identical twins. One entry per CDR3 protein, called by TCRdb with MiXCR from the 5' RACE reads. The data hold about 100,000 distinct CDR3 sequences, with just under 6% observed a single time. The sequencing input was memory T cells sorted from blood. The source is a woman in her fifties or sixties in good health.

Many counts were recorded for this clonotype. The chain employs TRBV5-1 and TRBJ1-1; 9 nucleotides line up with TRBD1. V trimming: 2 bases; J trimming: 7 bases; junction bases outside the gene matches: 3. The CDR3 totals 13 residues. Per the germline V gene, CDR1 is SGHRS and CDR2 is YFSETQ. CDR3 DNA sequence: TGCGCCAGCAGCTTCCGACAGGGGGGTGAAGCTTTCTTT. Translating it yields CASSFRQGGEAFF.

This clonotype was observed a few times. The chain recombines TRBV24-1 with TRBJ2-3; possible D gene TRBD2, 6 bases. Per the germline V gene, CDR1 is KGHDR and CDR2 is SFDVKD. V was trimmed by 7 bases and J by 1 base, leaving 14 bases between them. This CDR3 comprises 15 residues. The CDR3 DNA sequence: TGTGCCACCAGCCCAGGAGGGGTGGGCACAGATACGCAGTATTTT. It translates to CATSPGGVGTDTQYF.

This clonotype was seen at least ten times. The chain couples TRBV11-3 to TRBJ2-1, with TRBD1 matching 7 bases. Trimming removed 3 bases from V and 8 bases from J; junction bases left unmatched: 4. Germline CDR1 is SGHNT and CDR2 is YENEEA. The CDR3 is 13 residues long. The chain's CDR3 is CASSFEGGDEQFF. CDR3 nucleotides: TGTGCCAGCAGCTTCGAAGGGGGCGATGAGCAGTTCTTC.

The chain couples TRBV6-2 or TRBV6-3 to TRBJ2-2, with TRBD1 as a possible D gene (6 bases). V was clipped by 4 bases and J by 7 bases, with 10 bases between them. The CDR3 contains 13 residues. The germline V gene encodes CDR1 MNHEY and CDR2 SVGEGT. The CDR3 region has the DNA TGTGCCAGCAGTTCGACAGGTATCGGGGAGCTGTTTTTT. Its protein is CASSSTGIGELFF.

There are a few counts of this clonotype. The J gene is TRBJ2-6, the V gene TRBV20-1, with a weak D call TRBD1 (6 bases). Trimming cost V 1 base and J 4 bases, with 8 bases left between them. There are 14 residues in the CDR3. Germline loops: CDR1 DFQATT, CDR2 SNEGSKA (reference sequence). The CDR3 here is CSARGQGGANVLTF. DNA for the CDR3: TGCAGTGCTAGAGGCCAGGGGGGGGCCAACGTCCTGACTTTC.

This clonotype was seen a few times. This chain uses TRBV4-2 with TRBJ2-7; D unclear. The CDR3 is made up of 15 amino acids. The ends were cut back, 1 base at V and 1 base at J, with 11 bases in the middle. The V gene's germline CDR1 is LGHNA and CDR2 YNFKEQ. CDR3 in DNA: TGTGCCAGCAGCCAAGGGTGCCGGCCTTCCTACGAGCAGTACGTC. It is translated as CASSQGCRPSYEQYV.

At least ten counts were recorded for this clonotype. The CDR3 DNA is TGTGCCAGCTCACCAGCGGGAGAGACCCAGTACTTC. Its protein is CASSPAGETQYF. The genes are TRBV18 and TRBJ2-5; D might be TRBD2 (5 bases). The V gene lost 2 bases and the J gene lost 4 bases, with 5 bases spanning the gap. CDR1 is KGHSH and CDR2 is LQKENI in the germline V gene. The CDR3 has 12 amino acids.

Ten or more counts support this clonotype. This rearrangement joins TRBV9 to TRBJ2-1; D possibly corresponds to TRBD2 (6 bases). Germline values: CDR1 SGDLS, CDR2 YYNGEE. With 0 bases removed from V and 5 bases from J, the gap between germline ends came to 18 bases. The CDR3 totals 17 residues. CDR3 sequence reads: CASSVDRGGRKHNEQFF. In DNA, the CDR3 is TGTGCCAGCAGCGTAGACCGTGGAGGGAGGAAGCACAATGAGCAGTTCTTC.

This clonotype was found a few times. J is TRBJ2-5 and V is TRBV3-1; the match to TRBD1 covers 9 bases. CDR3 length: 15 residues. Germline CDR1 LGHDT, CDR2 YNNKEL (reference sequence). With 4 bases clipped from V and 2 bases from J, the junction kept 5 bases outside the gene matches. The CDR3 spells CASSRGGTGQETQYF. The CDR3 nucleotides are TGTGCCAGCAGCCGGGGGGGGACAGGGCAAGAGACCCAGTACTTC.

This clonotype has a count of ten or more. The V gene is TRBV5-1, the J gene TRBJ2-2; TRBD1 aligns across 9 bases. The CDR3 has 18 residues. V lost 0 bases and J lost 6; bases outside the gene matches: 12. Germline CDR1 is SGHRS and CDR2 is YFSETQ. CDR3 sequence: CASSLVSVGTGSPGELFF. CDR3 nucleotides: TGCGCCAGCAGCTTGGTATCAGTGGGGACAGGGTCCCCCGGGGAGCTGTTTTTT.

This clonotype was detected many times. This chain links TRBV3-1 with TRBJ2-7, with 8 bases matching TRBD1. Trimming at V came to 3 bases and at J to 7 bases, leaving 5 bases not matched to a gene. Germline V gives CDR1 LGHDT, CDR2 YNNKEL (reference sequence). This CDR3 has 13 residues. CDR3 sequence reads: CASSHSDRGEQYF. Written as DNA, the CDR3 is TGTGCCAGCAGCCATAGCGACAGGGGAGAGCAGTACTTC.

At least ten counts were recorded for this clonotype. This clone may be a read error of a much larger clone one base away. This chain joins TRBV12-3 or TRBV12-4 and TRBJ1-6, with D maybe TRBD1 (6 bases). There are 13 residues in the CDR3. V lost 5 bases and J lost 5, with 7 bases in between. This chain's CDR3 is CASSNRDNSPLHF. In DNA form, the CDR3 reads TGTGCCAGCAGTAACAGGGATAATTCACCCCTCCACTTT.

This clonotype was seen ten or more times. The chain combines TRBV5-4 with TRBJ2-1, with 10 bases that match TRBD1. V gave up 4 bases and J gave up 4 bases; unmatched junction bases: 5. Germline V gives CDR1 SGHNT, CDR2 YYREEE (reference sequence). The CDR3 runs 15 residues. Here the CDR3 DNA reads TGTGCCAGCAGCCCTGGGACAGGGGCATACAATGAGCAGTTCTTC. Translated, it gives CASSPGTGAYNEQFF.

This clonotype was counted many times. This chain links TRBV6-5 with TRBJ1-4; D is unresolved. This CDR3 is 15 amino acids long. Germline loops: CDR1 MNHEY, CDR2 SVGAGI. With 0 bases removed from V and 4 bases from J, the gap between germline ends came to 9 bases. This CDR3 is CASSYSERLNEKLFF. The CDR3 DNA reads as TGTGCCAGCAGTTACTCGGAACGGCTTAATGAAAAACTGTTTTTT.

In this sample, this clonotype turned up a few times. The chain employs TRBV2 and TRBJ1-2; 11 bases agree with TRBD1. Unmatched junction bases numbered 12, after V lost 6 bases and J lost 6 bases. The CDR3 extends over 16 amino acids. Germline assignment: CDR1 SNHLY and CDR2 FYNNEI. CDR3 coding DNA: TGTGCCAGCAGCCACCCGGGACAGGGGGATCGAAATGGCTACACCTTC. It is translated as CASSHPGQGDRNGYTF.

The genes are TRBV3-1 and TRBJ1-3; a weak D match, TRBD1 (5 bases). The length of the CDR3 is 15 residues. Looked up from germline, CDR1 is LGHDT and CDR2 is YNNKEL (reference sequence). The V and J ends lost 2 bases and 3 bases respectively, with 11 bases between them. Here the CDR3 reads CASSQTPDSGNTIYF. DNA for the CDR3: TGTGCCAGCAGCCAAACTCCCGACAGTGGAAACACCATATATTTT.

This clonotype was seen at least ten times. V usage is TRBV15 and J usage is TRBJ2-5, with a weak D call TRBD2 (5 bases). The V end lost 3 bases, the J end lost 8 bases, and 19 bases lay between the germline ends. This CDR3 region has 15 residues. Germline loops: CDR1 LNHNV, CDR2 YYDKDF (reference sequence). The CDR3 bases are TGTGCCACCAGCAGTCTAGGCGCCGTAGGAGGTACCCAGTACTTC. Translated: CATSSLGAVGGTQYF.

Many counts were recorded for this clonotype. This sequence joins TRBV6-2 or TRBV6-3 and TRBJ1-1, with TRBD1 matching 8 bases. V shed 8 bases and J 4 bases; nucleotides not matched to a gene: 6. This CDR3 comprises 13 residues. Germline CDR1 MNHEY, CDR2 SVGEGT. The CDR3 sequence is CASGDRIFTEAFF. The CDR3, as DNA: TGTGCCAGCGGGGACAGGATCTTCACTGAAGCTTTCTTT.

Ten or more counts support this clonotype. The CDR3 sequence is CSASEDSRGGIQYF. Here the CDR3 DNA reads TGCAGTGCTAGCGAGGATTCCAGGGGAGGCATTCAGTACTTC. The gene calls are TRBV20-1 and TRBJ2-4; D is perhaps TRBD1 or TRBD2 (6 bases each). V was clipped by 3 bases and J by 9 bases, with 18 bases between them. The CDR3 has 14 residues. Germline V gene data show CDR1 as DFQATT and CDR2 as SNEGSKA (reference sequence).

The J gene is TRBJ2-4, the V gene TRBV11-2; 10 nucleotides agree with TRBD2. The J segment lost 8 bases and the V segment lost 5 bases, leaving 12 bases of the junction unmatched. Germline loops: CDR1 SGHAT, CDR2 FQNNGV. This CDR3 contains 16 residues. CDR3 in amino acids: CASSLTFGTSEDIQYF. The CDR3 DNA follows: TGTGCCAGCAGCCTCACATTCGGGACTAGCGAGGACATTCAGTACTTC.

This clonotype was observed many times. This chain uses TRBV3-1 with TRBJ1-2; the match to TRBD1 covers 9 bases. The J segment lost 6 bases and the V segment lost 0 bases, leaving 5 bases of the junction unmatched. CDR1 and CDR2 from the germline V gene are LGHDT and YNNKEL (reference sequence). The CDR3 has 15 amino acids. In DNA form, the CDR3 reads TGTGCCAGCAGCCAAGATTTTAGGACAGGGGATGGCTACACCTTC. It codes for CASSQDFRTGDGYTF.

The chain joins TRBV6-5 to TRBJ2-4; D unclear. The CDR3 has 15 amino acids. Germline assignment: CDR1 MNHEY and CDR2 SVGAGI. V dropped 8 bases and J dropped 3 bases, with 17 bases sitting between them. CDR3 nucleotides: TGTGCCAGCGCACTCAAGTTAGCAGGCAAAAACATTCAGTACTTC. This encodes CASALKLAGKNIQYF.

In its sample, this clonotype was seen a few times. V and J are TRBV20-1 and TRBJ1-2, with D uncertain. CDR1 is DFQATT, CDR2 SNEGSKA, per germline (reference sequence). Trimming shortened V by 4 bases and J by 7 bases, and 13 bases separated the two germline ends. The length of the CDR3 is 12 residues. CDR3 sequence: CSAIIGMSGYTF. The CDR3 coding sequence is TGCAGTGCTATTATAGGGATGTCTGGCTACACCTTC.

This clonotype was counted ten times or more. The J gene is TRBJ1-5, the V gene TRBV15; maybe TRBD1 (5 bases). Trimming took off 5 bases at V and 4 bases at J, with 12 bases between the two ends. The CDR3 totals 14 residues. The V gene's germline CDR1 is LNHNV and CDR2 YYDKDF (reference sequence). CDR3 nucleotide sequence: TGTGCCACCAGCGAAGGGGAGCCTAATCAGCCCCAGCATTTT. The encoded protein is CATSEGEPNQPQHF.

This clonotype appeared many times. The J gene is TRBJ1-6, the V gene TRBV6-1; D call uncertain. Germline loops: CDR1 MNHNS, CDR2 SASEGT. Trimming took off 5 bases at V and 7 bases at J, with 15 bases between the two ends. This CDR3 contains 15 residues. This CDR3 is CASSPHGSTNSPLHF. CDR3 nucleotides: TGTGCCAGCAGTCCCCATGGGTCCACAAATTCACCCCTCCACTTT.

The V gene is TRBV2, the J gene TRBJ2-5; tentatively, D is TRBD2 (6 bases). The CDR3 sequence is 13 residues long. V lost 6 bases, J lost 9 bases, and 17 bases lay in between. Germline-derived CDR1 and CDR2 are SNHLY and FYNNEI. DNA for the CDR3: TGTGCCAGCAGAAATAGCGGCCCCGCGGCCCAGTACTTC. Translating gives CASRNSGPAAQYF.

This clonotype was found a few times. The chain links TRBV10-3 to TRBJ2-1; possible D gene TRBD1, 8 bases. The V gene's germline CDR1 is ENHRY and CDR2 SYGVKD. The V gene lost 0 bases and the J gene lost 12 bases, with 30 bases spanning the gap. The CDR3 contains 19 residues. The CDR3 DNA reads TGTGCCATCAGTGAGTCGGACAGGGCTTGGGCGGGAGAGGAATTTCGGCAGTTCTTC. Protein: CAISESDRAWAGEEFRQFF.

This clonotype was seen many times. The V call is TRBV4-2, the J call TRBJ2-1; the match to TRBD2 covers 12 bases. V lost 4 bases and J lost 8; bases outside the gene matches: 12. CDR3 size: 17 residues. Germline-derived CDR1 and CDR2 are LGHNA and YNFKEQ. The CDR3 region has the DNA TGTGCCAGCAGCCCTAACCCGCTAGCGGGAGGGCCCGATGAGCAGTTCTTC. It specifies CASSPNPLAGGPDEQFF.

This rearrangement joins TRBV18 to TRBJ2-1; TRBD1 matches at 7 bases. Unmatched junction bases numbered 7, after V lost 6 bases and J lost 5 bases. This CDR3 comprises 14 residues. Germline V gene data show CDR1 as KGHSH and CDR2 as LQKENI. CDR3 DNA: TGTGCCAGCTCGGCACAGGGGTCCCACAATGAGCAGTTCTTC. This codes for CASSAQGSHNEQFF. Using reference TRBV18 and TRBJ2-1 for the parts outside the CDR3, the full variable domain is NAGVMQNPRHLVRRRGQEARLRCSPMKGHSHVYWYRQLPEEGLKFMVYLQKENIIDESGMPKERFSAEFPKEGPSILRIQQVVRGDSAAYFCASSAQGSHNEQFFGPGTRLTVL.

This clonotype was detected many times. In DNA, the CDR3 is TGTGCCACCCAACGAGGGGGAAATGAGCAGTTCTTC. Amino acids: CATQRGGNEQFF. The genes are TRBV6-1 and TRBJ2-1; maybe TRBD1 (6 bases). The germline CDR1 and CDR2 sequences are MNHNS and SASEGT. The CDR3 is made up of 12 amino acids. Trimming took 10 bases from V and 7 from J, leaving 14 bases between them.

This clonotype showed up many times. This chain uses TRBV6-6 with TRBJ2-3; 9 bases fit TRBD2. The V gene's germline CDR1 is MNHNY and CDR2 SVGAGI (reference sequence). The CDR3 spans 15 residues. V lost 2 bases, J lost 5 bases, and 5 bases stayed unmatched. The CDR3 region is CASSYGGRAIDTQYF. The CDR3 coding sequence is TGTGCCAGCAGTTACGGCGGGAGGGCCATAGATACGCAGTATTTT.